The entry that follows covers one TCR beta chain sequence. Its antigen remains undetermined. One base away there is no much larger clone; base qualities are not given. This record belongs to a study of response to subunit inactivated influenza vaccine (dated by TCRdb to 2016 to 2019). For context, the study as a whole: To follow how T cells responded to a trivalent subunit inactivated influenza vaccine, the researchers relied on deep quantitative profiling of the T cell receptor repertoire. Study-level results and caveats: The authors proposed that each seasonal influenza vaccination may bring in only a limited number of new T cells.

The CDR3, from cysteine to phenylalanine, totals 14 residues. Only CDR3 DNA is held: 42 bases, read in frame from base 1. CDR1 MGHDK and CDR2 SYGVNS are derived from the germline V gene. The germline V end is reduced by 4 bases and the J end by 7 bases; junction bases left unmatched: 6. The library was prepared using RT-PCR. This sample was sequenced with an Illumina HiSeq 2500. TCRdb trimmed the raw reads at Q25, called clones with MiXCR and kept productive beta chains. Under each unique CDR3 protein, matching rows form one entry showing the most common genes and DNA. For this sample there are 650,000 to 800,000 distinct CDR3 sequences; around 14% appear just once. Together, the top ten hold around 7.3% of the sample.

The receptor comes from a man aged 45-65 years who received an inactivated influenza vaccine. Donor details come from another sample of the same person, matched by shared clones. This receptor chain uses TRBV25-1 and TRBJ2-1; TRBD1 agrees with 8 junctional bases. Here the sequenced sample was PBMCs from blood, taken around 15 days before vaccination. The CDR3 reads CASSGQGARNEQFF. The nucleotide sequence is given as TGTGCCAGCAGTGGCCAGGGGGCTCGGAATGAGCAGTTCTTC.